A single sample gave rise to the 19 T cell receptor beta chains below, sequenced in a study of T-cell memory formation after mild COVID-19. TCRdb analysed the 5' RACE reads with MiXCR anew, one entry per CDR3 protein. Counted here are under 400,000 distinct CDR3 sequences, 21% occurring once; the ten biggest clones make up approximately 13%. Source material: PBMCs or a T cell subset sorted from them (not recorded which). These receptors originate from an adult woman who had mild COVID-19 (a few samples of this study predate the infection). Cell type and time point are not known.

The gene calls are TRBV5-1 and TRBJ1-1; TRBD1 matches at 8 bases. The CDR3 covers 16 residues. The trim removed 4 bases at V and 2 bases at J, leaving 10 bases unmatched. From germline, CDR1 is SGHRS and CDR2 YFSETQ. The CDR3 is CASSTPGQAPNTEAFF. In nucleotides, the CDR3 is TGCGCCAGCAGCACTCCGGGACAGGCCCCTAACACTGAAGCTTTCTTT.

V usage is TRBV20-1 and J usage is TRBJ2-3, with 7 positions matching TRBD1. Germline V CDR1 and CDR2: DFQATT, SNEGSKA (reference sequence). V shed 3 bases and J 4 bases; nucleotides not matched to a gene: 13. This CDR3 comprises 16 residues. As DNA, the CDR3 is TGCAGTGCTAGCGATATCGACAGGGTTATCGCAGATACGCAGTATTTT. It is translated as CSASDIDRVIADTQYF.

This clonotype appeared a few times. The chain couples TRBV12-3 or TRBV12-4 to TRBJ2-6; D is undetermined. The V end lost 5 bases, the J end lost 1 base, and 12 bases lay between the germline ends. The CDR3 totals 16 residues. The CDR3 DNA reads as TGTGCCAGCAGTCCCCATTGGGGTTCTGGGGCCAACGTCCTGACTTTC. Protein sequence: CASSPHWGSGANVLTF.

This clonotype turned up a few times. The chain is built from TRBV2 and TRBJ1-1; D ambiguous. Trimming took off 4 bases at V and 0 bases at J, with 6 bases between the two ends. Germline CDR1 SNHLY, CDR2 FYNNEI. The CDR3 covers 13 residues. Here the CDR3 reads CASSVQLNTEAFF. Written as DNA, the CDR3 is TGTGCCAGCAGTGTACAACTGAACACTGAAGCTTTCTTT.

This clonotype was seen more than once but under ten times. The V call is TRBV3-1, the J call TRBJ2-3; no reliable D call. The CDR3 is made up of 12 amino acids. V was trimmed by 4 bases and J by 8 bases, leaving 10 bases between them. Germline CDR1 and CDR2: LGHDT and YNNKEL (reference sequence). The CDR3 DNA sequence: TGTGCCAGCAGCCCCCCCTTGGGTACGCAGTATTTT. This encodes CASSPPLGTQYF.

The chain carries TRBV28 and TRBJ2-5; D gene unclear. V lost 5 bases and J 1 base, leaving 20 bases between the germline ends. Germline-derived CDR1 and CDR2 are MDHEN and SYDVKM. This CDR3 region has 17 residues. The CDR3 region has the DNA TGTGCCAGCAGTCCCTTAAACCCCGGGTCTCGCCAAGAGACCCAGTACTTC. Encoded protein: CASSPLNPGSRQETQYF.

This chain connects TRBV7-9 to TRBJ2-3; no reliable D call. V dropped 1 base and J dropped 4 bases, with 9 bases sitting between them. CDR3 size: 14 residues. CDR1 is SEHNR, CDR2 FQNEAQ, per germline (reference sequence). The CDR3 region is CASSLGSTADTQYF. The CDR3 DNA reads TGTGCCAGCAGCTTAGGGAGTACGGCAGATACGCAGTATTTT.

The V call is TRBV6-5, the J call TRBJ2-7, with D perhaps matching TRBD2 (6 bases). This CDR3 spans 15 amino acids. V dropped 4 bases and J dropped 4 bases, with 17 bases sitting between them. CDR1 MNHEY and CDR2 SVGAGI come from the germline V gene. Here the CDR3 DNA reads TGTGCCAGCAGTTTCGCAGCGGGTGGAAAGTACGAGCAGTACTTC. This codes for CASSFAAGGKYEQYF.

The V call is TRBV20-1, the J call TRBJ1-4, with 10 positions matching TRBD1. V lost 2 bases to trimming and J lost 0 bases; unmatched junction nucleotides: 9. Germline V gene lookup returns CDR1 DFQATT and CDR2 SNEGSKA (reference sequence). The CDR3 length is 18 residues. CDR3 sequence reads: CSARPGTGAWATNEKLFF. The CDR3 DNA reads as TGCAGTGCTAGACCCGGGACAGGGGCCTGGGCAACTAATGAAAAACTGTTTTTT.

Only a few counts were recorded for this clonotype. This chain joins TRBV18 and TRBJ2-1; D is uncertain. CDR3 length: 16 amino acids. Germline assignment: CDR1 KGHSH and CDR2 LQKENI. V dropped 3 bases and J dropped 7 bases, with 19 bases sitting between them. DNA for the CDR3: TGTGCCAGCTCACCTGGTCGGTTGGGTCGGCATAATGAGCAGTTCTTC. Encoded protein: CASSPGRLGRHNEQFF.

The chain joins TRBV7-9 to TRBJ2-1, with D possibly being TRBD2 (6 bases). Looked up from germline, CDR1 is SEHNR and CDR2 is FQNEAQ (reference sequence). The V end was cut by 9 bases, the J end by 4 bases, with 16 bases between. CDR3 length: 14 amino acids. Written as DNA, the CDR3 is TGTGCCAGTGCCCGGGACTCACCGTACAATGAGCAGTTCTTC. Encoded protein: CASARDSPYNEQFF.

This rearrangement joins TRBV20-1 to TRBJ2-3; D tentatively fits TRBD1 or TRBD2 (5 bases each). From germline, CDR1 is DFQATT and CDR2 SNEGSKA (reference sequence). V shed 0 bases and J shed 0 bases, with 13 bases lying between them. The CDR3 totals 16 residues. CDR3 nucleotide sequence: TGCAGTGCTAGAGATACGGGGCCCCGGAGCACAGATACGCAGTATTTT. Residues: CSARDTGPRSTDTQYF.

The rearrangement joins TRBV7-6 to TRBJ2-3, with 7 nucleotides matching TRBD2. The length of the CDR3 is 18 residues. V trimming: 3 bases; J trimming: 4 bases; junction bases outside the gene matches: 16. Germline lookup yields CDR1 SGHVS and CDR2 FNYEAQ. DNA of the CDR3: TGTGCCAGCAGCTTCAGACTTAAGGGACGGGGGGTTCCAGATACGCAGTATTTT. Protein sequence: CASSFRLKGRGVPDTQYF.

The J gene is TRBJ1-2, the V gene TRBV20-1; D may be TRBD1 (5 bases). Germline loops: CDR1 DFQATT, CDR2 SNEGSKA (reference sequence). The CDR3 is made up of 11 amino acids. Here the CDR3 DNA reads TGCACGGCCCCGATGGGGCTGGGGTACACCTTC. This translates into CTAPMGLGYTF.

Of note for this clonotype: One end of the junction is discordant with germline, which a read error may explain. CDR3 amino acids: CANSLETGFEAFF. CDR3 in DNA: TGTGCCAACAGCTTAGAGACGGGGTTTGAAGCTTTCTTT. The chain has TRBV7-2 and TRBJ1-1; no definite D call. This CDR3 region has 13 residues. CDR1 and CDR2 from the germline V gene are SGHTA and FQGNSA.

The J gene is TRBJ2-1, the V gene TRBV6-5; 9 bases align to TRBD1. Germline V gives CDR1 MNHEY, CDR2 SVGAGI. This CDR3 region has 15 residues. Trimming at V came to 6 bases and at J to 2 bases, leaving 5 bases not matched to a gene. The CDR3 DNA sequence: TGTGCCAGCAGAGCCGGGACAGGGCCCTACAATGAGCAGTTCTTC. It codes for CASRAGTGPYNEQFF.

Only a few counts were recorded for this clonotype. The chain has TRBV5-5 and TRBJ1-5; D is uncertain. V lost 1 base and J lost 5, with 13 bases in between. Germline CDR1 reads SGHKS; CDR2 reads YYEKEE (reference sequence). This CDR3 comprises 15 residues. The CDR3, as DNA: TGTGCCAGCAGCTTGCGTGGGCTGCAAGATCAGCCCCAGCATTTT. Its translation: CASSLRGLQDQPQHF.

In its sample, this clonotype was seen a few times. The genes are TRBV20-1 and TRBJ2-1, with D possibly being TRBD2 (6 bases). Germline-derived CDR1 and CDR2 are DFQATT and SNEGSKA (reference sequence). The ends were cut back, 0 bases at V and 12 bases at J, with 12 bases in the middle. The CDR3 has 12 residues. The CDR3 DNA reads TGCAGTGCTAGAGATCCACTAGCTTGGCAGTTCTTC. The encoded protein is CSARDPLAWQFF.

This clonotype was picked up a small number of times. The V and J genes are TRBV18 and TRBJ1-1; TRBD1 matches at 8 bases. The CDR3 is made up of 13 amino acids. The trim removed 1 base at V and 12 bases at J, leaving 7 bases unmatched. Germline lookup yields CDR1 KGHSH and CDR2 LQKENI. Here the CDR3 reads CASSPQAGGAPFF. In DNA, the CDR3 is TGTGCCAGCTCACCACAGGCAGGGGGCGCGCCTTTCTTT.